The rows below give T cell receptor beta chains drawn from one sample of a study of blood T cell repertoires in COVID-19. The repertoire was sequenced with immunoSEQ multiplex PCR; TCRdb's copy has only in-frame clones and lacks some. The sample shows 150,000 to 200,000 clones, roughly 86% of them seen only once. Sequenced input: peripheral blood. These receptors were obtained from a woman older than 75 with COVID-19, enrolled during active disease. Both conserved end residues are part of each CDR3. Each record gives: J gene, clone size, V gene, D gene, CDR3 protein, CDR3 DNA. A D gene is named only where the DNA matches it firmly. Clone size is shown for a subset of rows, as once, few, many or a class of expanded clone.

J: TRBJ2-1; size: few; V: TRBV5-1; D: .; CDR3: CASSLKPGLPLGEQFF; DNA: TGCGCCAGCAGCTTGAAACCGGGACTCCCTCTCGGGGAGCAGTTCTTC
J: TRBJ2-7; size: .; V: TRBV6-2/TRBV6-3; D: TRBD2; CDR3: CASSYSLAVLEQYF; DNA: TGTGCCAGCAGTTACAGTCTAGCGGTTTTAGAGCAGTACTTC
J: TRBJ2-2; size: few; V: TRBV10-2; D: .; CDR3: CASSESLWRVATGELFF; DNA: TGCGCCAGCAGTGAGTCCTTGTGGAGGGTGGCCACCGGGGAGCTGTTTTTT
J: TRBJ1-6; size: .; V: TRBV7-9; D: TRBD1; CDR3: CANSKPGQGNSPLHF; DNA: TGTGCCAATAGTAAGCCGGGACAGGGCAATTCACCCCTCCACTTT
J: TRBJ2-1; size: .; V: TRBV9; D: .; CDR3: CASSVTPGLYNEQFF; DNA: TGTGCCAGCAGCGTAACGCCTGGACTGTACAATGAGCAGTTCTTC
J: TRBJ2-7; size: few; V: TRBV18; D: TRBD1; CDR3: CASSSGQGTEQYF; DNA: TGTGCCAGCTCATCGGGACAGGGGACCGAGCAGTACTTC
J: TRBJ2-3; size: .; V: TRBV18; D: .; CDR3: CASSQVGGADTQYF; DNA: TGTGCCAGCTCACAAGTGGGGGGAGCAGATACGCAGTATTTT
J: TRBJ2-1; size: .; V: TRBV28; D: TRBD2; CDR3: CASSSPGLADSDNEQFF; DNA: TGTGCCAGCAGTTCACCGGGACTAGCCGACTCCGACAATGAGCAGTTCTTC
J: TRBJ2-5; size: .; V: TRBV5-1; D: TRBD1; CDR3: CASSLAWGTDQETQYF; DNA: TGCGCCAGCAGCTTGGCCTGGGGGACAGACCAAGAGACCCAGTACTTC
J: TRBJ2-1; size: .; V: TRBV7-9; D: .; CDR3: CASSAVSAASSYNEQFF; DNA: TGTGCCAGCAGCGCGGTTAGCGCCGCCAGCTCCTACAATGAGCAGTTCTTC
J: TRBJ2-2; size: .; V: TRBV30; D: .; CDR3: CAWRRDSLVGELFF; DNA: TGTGCCTGGAGGCGGGACTCCCTGGTGGGGGAGCTGTTTTTT
J: TRBJ2-3; size: .; V: TRBV7-9; D: TRBD2; CDR3: CASSFTSGGRTDTQYF; DNA: TGTGCCAGCAGCTTTACTAGCGGGGGCCGCACAGATACGCAGTATTTT
J: TRBJ1-6; size: .; V: TRBV6-6; D: TRBD1; CDR3: CASRPGQGGSPLHF; DNA: TGTGCCAGCAGGCCGGGACAGGGGGGATCACCCCTCCACTTT
J: TRBJ1-1; size: .; V: TRBV6-5; D: .; CDR3: CASTPRAGNTEAFF; DNA: TGTGCCAGCACCCCGCGGGCAGGGAACACTGAAGCTTTCTTT
J: TRBJ2-7; size: .; V: TRBV7-8; D: .; CDR3: CASSFVAGGLTYEQYF; DNA: TGTGCCAGCAGCTTTGTAGCCGGTGGACTGACCTACGAGCAGTACTTC
J: TRBJ1-3; size: .; V: TRBV18; D: .; CDR3: CASLPSPVLNTIYF; DNA: TGTGCCAGCTTACCTTCGCCAGTTTTAAACACCATATATTTT
J: TRBJ2-7; size: .; V: TRBV6-5; D: .; CDR3: CASSYRGLGAPHEQYF; DNA: TGTGCCAGCAGTTACCGGGGATTGGGGGCGCCCCACGAGCAGTACTTC
J: TRBJ1-1; size: .; V: TRBV27; D: TRBD1; CDR3: CASSFSSTGETEAFF; DNA: TGTGCCAGCAGTTTCTCCTCGACAGGGGAAACTGAAGCTTTCTTT
J: TRBJ1-2; size: .; V: TRBV5-5; D: TRBD1; CDR3: CASSLGTGVYGYTF; DNA: TGTGCCAGCAGCTTGGGGACAGGAGTGTATGGCTACACCTTC
J: TRBJ2-2; size: .; V: TRBV6-6; D: TRBD2; CDR3: CASRSTSGNTGELFF; DNA: TGTGCCAGCAGATCGACTAGCGGAAACACCGGGGAGCTGTTTTTT
J: TRBJ1-1; size: .; V: TRBV28; D: .; CDR3: CASSYHRVEAFF; DNA: TGTGCCAGCAGTTATCACAGGGTTGAAGCTTTCTTT
J: TRBJ2-7; size: .; V: TRBV6-5; D: TRBD2; CDR3: CASSYSGTSYEQYF; DNA: TGTGCCAGCAGTTACTCCGGGACTAGCTACGAGCAGTACTTC
J: TRBJ2-7; size: .; V: TRBV5-4; D: TRBD1; CDR3: CASRARDRANEQYF; DNA: TGTGCCAGCAGGGCCCGGGACAGGGCCAACGAGCAGTACTTC
J: TRBJ1-2; size: .; V: TRBV28; D: .; CDR3: CASSPPGYGYTF; DNA: TGTGCCAGCAGTCCACCCGGCTATGGCTACACCTTC
J: TRBJ2-1; size: .; V: TRBV7-3; D: .; CDR3: CASSLMGLGYSEQFF; DNA: TGTGCCAGCAGCTTAATGGGGCTAGGTTACAGTGAGCAGTTCTTC
J: TRBJ2-2; size: .; V: TRBV9; D: TRBD1; CDR3: CASSLGQRNTGELFF; DNA: TGTGCCAGCAGCTTGGGACAGCGGAACACCGGGGAGCTGTTTTTT
J: TRBJ2-7; size: .; V: TRBV10-2; D: TRBD2; CDR3: CATQGLAGAYEQYF; DNA: TGCGCCACCCAAGGACTAGCGGGCGCCTACGAGCAGTACTTC
J: TRBJ2-2; size: .; V: TRBV11-2; D: .; CDR3: CASSLGRVGELFF; DNA: TGTGCCAGCAGCTTAGGGCGGGTCGGGGAGCTGTTTTTT
J: TRBJ2-3; size: .; V: TRBV19; D: TRBD1; CDR3: CATSAGQGAADTQYF; DNA: TGTGCCACATCCGCCGGACAGGGGGCCGCAGATACGCAGTATTTT
J: TRBJ1-5; size: few; V: TRBV7-9; D: .; CDR3: CASGHLSNQPQHF; DNA: TGTGCCTCCGGACACCTTAGCAATCAGCCCCAGCATTTT
J: TRBJ1-1; size: once; V: TRBV12-3/TRBV12-4; D: .; CDR3: CASSPTANTEAFF; DNA: TGTGCCAGCAGCCCTACAGCGAACACTGAAGCTTTCTTT
J: TRBJ2-3; size: .; V: TRBV7-6; D: TRBD1; CDR3: CASSLGSDRGIRADTQYF; DNA: TGTGCCAGCAGCTTAGGATCCGACAGGGGAATAAGGGCAGATACGCAGTATTTT
J: TRBJ2-1; size: .; V: TRBV2; D: .; CDR3: CASSAQGFPYNEQFF; DNA: TGTGCCAGCAGTGCCCAGGGGTTCCCCTACAATGAGCAGTTCTTC
J: TRBJ1-1; size: once; V: TRBV18; D: .; CDR3: CASSPTGNTEAFF; DNA: TGTGCCAGCTCTCCGACAGGGAACACTGAAGCTTTCTTT
J: TRBJ2-4; size: .; V: TRBV7-9; D: .; CDR3: CASSPTSFRSNIQYF; DNA: TGTGCCAGCAGCCCAACTTCGTTCCGCTCAAACATTCAGTACTTC
J: TRBJ2-2; size: .; V: TRBV2; D: .; CDR3: CASRASGELFF; DNA: TGTGCCAGCAGGGCCTCCGGGGAGCTGTTTTTT
J: TRBJ1-2; size: .; V: TRBV19; D: TRBD1; CDR3: CASSPGTGYGYTF; DNA: TGTGCCAGTAGTCCCGGGACAGGGTATGGCTACACCTTC
J: TRBJ2-7; size: once; V: TRBV2; D: TRBD2; CDR3: CASSALAGGTYEQYF; DNA: TGTGCCAGCAGTGCACTAGCGGGAGGGACCTACGAGCAGTACTTC
J: TRBJ1-1; size: .; V: TRBV4-1; D: .; CDR3: CASINIAFGSNTEAFF; DNA: TGCGCCAGCATCAATATTGCGTTCGGGTCTAACACTGAAGCTTTCTTT
J: TRBJ2-7; size: .; V: TRBV7-9; D: TRBD2; CDR3: CASSLRLAPHEQYF; DNA: TGTGCCAGCAGCTTAAGACTAGCGCCCCACGAGCAGTACTTC
J: TRBJ2-3; size: once; V: TRBV5-1; D: TRBD1; CDR3: CASKGQGADTQYF; DNA: TGCGCCAGCAAGGGACAGGGGGCCGATACGCAGTATTTT
J: TRBJ2-7; size: few; V: TRBV28; D: TRBD2; CDR3: CASSFVAAGGFEQYF; DNA: TGTGCCAGCAGTTTTGTTGCGGCGGGAGGGTTCGAGCAGTACTTC
J: TRBJ2-2; size: .; V: TRBV6-1; D: .; CDR3: CASSEAQGYPGELFF; DNA: TGTGCCAGCAGTGAAGCCCAGGGATATCCCGGGGAGCTGTTTTTT
J: TRBJ1-2; size: .; V: TRBV2; D: .; CDR3: CASSAGGDYGYTF; DNA: TGTGCCAGCAGTGCGGGGGGGGACTATGGCTACACCTTC
J: TRBJ1-5; size: .; V: TRBV18; D: .; CDR3: CASSPLGGVNQPQHF; DNA: TGTGCCAGCTCACCACTAGGAGGAGTCAATCAGCCCCAGCATTTT
J: TRBJ2-1; size: .; V: TRBV2; D: .; CDR3: CASSVAVFWNEQFF; DNA: TGTGCCAGCAGTGTGGCGGTATTCTGGAATGAGCAGTTCTTC
J: TRBJ1-2; size: once; V: TRBV18; D: .; CDR3: CASSPASGFDYGYTF; DNA: TGTGCCAGCTCACCTGCCTCAGGGTTCGACTATGGCTACACCTTC
J: TRBJ1-2; size: .; V: TRBV27; D: .; CDR3: CASSQQENYGYTF; DNA: TGTGCCAGCAGCCAACAGGAAAACTATGGCTACACCTTC
J: TRBJ1-2; size: .; V: TRBV19; D: .; CDR3: CASSIEGHSYGYTF; DNA: TGTGCCAGTAGTATAGAGGGACATAGCTATGGCTACACCTTC
J: TRBJ2-1; size: .; V: TRBV5-4; D: TRBD2; CDR3: CASSGRGPDNEQFF; DNA: TGTGCCAGCAGCGGGAGGGGACCCGACAATGAGCAGTTCTTC
J: TRBJ2-2; size: .; V: TRBV5-4; D: .; CDR3: CASSTYRALHTGELFF; DNA: TGTGCCAGCAGCACCTACAGGGCCCTCCACACCGGGGAGCTGTTTTTT
J: TRBJ2-1; size: .; V: TRBV7-3; D: .; CDR3: CASSLGWQFNEQFF; DNA: TGTGCCAGCAGCTTAGGCTGGCAGTTCAATGAGCAGTTCTTC
J: TRBJ2-3; size: .; V: TRBV18; D: TRBD2; CDR3: CASSPRSSGGATDTQYF; DNA: TGTGCCAGCTCACCACGCTCTAGCGGGGGGGCGACAGATACGCAGTATTTT
J: TRBJ2-1; size: .; V: TRBV24-1; D: .; CDR3: CATTKQGLRSEQFF; DNA: TGTGCCACCACGAAACAGGGTTTGAGGAGTGAGCAGTTCTTC
J: TRBJ2-1; size: .; V: TRBV9; D: .; CDR3: CASSDRGNEQFF; DNA: TGTGCCAGCAGCGACAGAGGGAATGAGCAGTTCTTC
J: TRBJ2-7; size: .; V: TRBV18; D: TRBD1; CDR3: CASSPRRERQGGSYEQYF; DNA: TGTGCCAGCTCACCACGAAGAGAGAGACAGGGTGGGTCCTACGAGCAGTACTTC
J: TRBJ2-3; size: many; V: TRBV3-1/TRBV3-2; D: TRBD1; CDR3: CASSRTGAGTDTQYF; DNA: TGTGCCAGCAGCCGGACAGGGGCAGGCACAGATACGCAGTATTTT
J: TRBJ2-3; size: .; V: TRBV7-9; D: .; CDR3: CASGPPGDTQYF; DNA: TGTGCCAGCGGACCCCCGGGGGATACGCAGTATTTT
J: TRBJ1-1; size: .; V: TRBV6-5; D: TRBD1; CDR3: CASSYSRQGAEAFF; DNA: TGTGCCAGCAGTTACTCGCGGCAGGGGGCTGAAGCTTTCTTT
J: TRBJ2-1; size: .; V: TRBV27; D: .; CDR3: CASRKGGSYNEQFF; DNA: TGTGCCAGCAGAAAAGGGGGATCCTACAATGAGCAGTTCTTC